A selection of T cell receptor beta chains follows, all from one sample in a study of shared clonotypes between healthy human individuals. This table comes from immunoSEQ multiplex PCR, and its TCRdb copy is limited to in-frame clones, with some not included. The sample consists of over a million clones, more than 75% of them appearing once. Sequenced material: memory CD4+ T cells from PBMCs. The origin of the receptors is a man aged 18 to 35 in good health. Some clones in this sample may be carry-over from other donors' samples. The CDR3 runs from the conserved cysteine through the conserved F or W. A D gene is named only where the DNA matches it firmly. Clone size is not always given. Where it is, it says once, few, many or a class for expanded clones.

>TRBV27|-|13|TRBJ1-2|-
CASSQEVGGGYTF
TGTGCCAGCAGCCAGGAGGTCGGGGGGGGCTACACCTTC
>TRBV28|TRBD1|16|TRBJ1-3|-
CASRPTGVWSGNTIYF
TGTGCCAGCAGGCCCACAGGGGTATGGTCTGGAAACACCATATATTTT
>TRBV28|TRBD1|15|TRBJ2-7|-
CASSSRTGALYEQYF
TGTGCCAGCAGTTCCCGGACAGGGGCTCTCTACGAGCAGTACTTC
>TRBV7-7|-|13|TRBJ2-3|-
CASSLSGSDTQYF
TGTGCCAGCAGCTTGAGCGGGTCAGATACGCAGTATTTT
>TRBV7-2|-|12|TRBJ1-3|-
CASSFTGNTIYF
TGTGCCAGCAGCTTTACTGGAAACACCATATATTTT
>TRBV28|TRBD1|16|TRBJ1-2|-
CASTIGGTGGNYGYTF
TGTGCCAGCACCATCGGAGGGACAGGGGGAAACTATGGCTACACCTTC
>TRBV4-3|TRBD2|16|TRBJ2-1|-
CASSQERTSGYNEQFF
TGCGCCAGCAGCCAAGAGAGGACTAGCGGTTACAATGAGCAGTTCTTC
>TRBV28|-|13|TRBJ1-1|many
CASGPAGNTEAFF
TGTGCCAGCGGACCTGCGGGGAACACTGAAGCTTTCTTT
>TRBV4-2|TRBD1|14|TRBJ1-4|-
CASSLGAGGEKLFF
TGTGCCAGCAGCCTAGGGGCAGGGGGTGAAAAACTGTTTTTT
>TRBV25-1|-|15|TRBJ2-7|-
CASSEYSGKAYEQYF
TGTGCCAGCAGTGAATATTCAGGGAAGGCCTACGAGCAGTACTTC
>TRBV11-2|-|15|TRBJ2-1|once
CASSYDGGFLREQFF
TGTGCCAGCAGCTATGACGGTGGTTTTCTTAGGGAGCAGTTCTTC
>TRBV27|-|14|TRBJ2-7|-
CASSPGTASYEQYF
TGTGCCAGCAGTCCCGGGACGGCGTCCTACGAGCAGTACTTC
>TRBV4-2|-|15|TRBJ2-1|-
CASSQDWDFLSEQFF
TGTGCCAGCAGCCAAGACTGGGACTTTCTCAGTGAGCAGTTCTTC
>TRBV10-3|TRBD1|17|TRBJ2-6|-
CAIRQDRGVSGANVLTF
TGTGCCATCAGGCAGGACAGGGGGGTTTCTGGGGCCAACGTCCTGACTTTC
>TRBV4-1|-|16|TRBJ2-5|-
CASSQDYGTPEETQYF
TGCGCCAGCAGCCAAGACTATGGGACTCCGGAAGAGACCCAGTACTTC
>TRBV7-2|-|15|TRBJ1-3|-
CASSLVGGPGNTIYF
TGTGCCAGCAGCTTAGTAGGGGGACCTGGAAACACCATATATTTT
>TRBV6-5|TRBD2|14|TRBJ2-7|-
CASRASGRVHEQYF
TGTGCCAGCAGAGCTAGCGGGAGGGTCCACGAGCAGTACTTC
>TRBV27|TRBD2|15|TRBJ2-1|many
CASRPRLGGHNEQFF
TGTGCCAGCAGGCCCCGCCTGGGAGGGCACAATGAGCAGTTCTTC
>TRBV9|TRBD2|15|TRBJ2-1|-
CASSGSGRAYNEQFF
TGTGCCAGCAGCGGTAGCGGGCGGGCCTACAATGAGCAGTTCTTC
>TRBV11-2|-|13|TRBJ1-2|-
CASSLIGSYGYTF
TGTGCCAGCAGCTTAATCGGATCCTATGGCTACACCTTC
>TRBV9|TRBD1|15|TRBJ2-5|-
CASSVSGTAQETQYF
TGTGCCAGCAGCGTATCGGGGACAGCACAAGAGACCCAGTACTTC
>TRBV6-5|-|14|TRBJ2-7|few
CASSYSGPPREQYF
TGTGCCAGCAGTTATAGCGGTCCACCCAGGGAGCAGTACTTC
>TRBV7-2|-|14|TRBJ1-4|-
CASSPWQGGEKLFF
TGTGCCAGCAGCCCCTGGCAGGGTGGGGAAAAACTGTTTTTT